Described below is a single T cell receptor (beta chain) sequence and its context. This clone was recorded only once. There is no known antigen for this receptor. Per-nucleotide qualities are absent, and no much larger clonotype sits a single base away. Using the deep immunoSEQ assay, TCR CDR3 regions were amplified from genomic DNA by multiplex PCR. Genomic DNA extracted from each cell subset was distributed evenly over all wells of several immunoSEQ 96-well plates, and each plate served as one replicate. For sorted subsets, roughly 200 ng genomic DNA, equal to about 30,000 T cell genomes, was loaded into each replicate PCR. Purified libraries were quantified with a Qubit 3.0 fluorometer, sized on a Bioanalyzer 2100, and re-quantified with the KAPA Library Quantification kit. A separate single-read 150-cycle Illumina NextSeq 550 flow cell was used to sequence each immunoSEQ 96-well plate. The authors' analysis ran thus. The immunoSEQ output contained only junctional sequences without quality scores, so filtering could not match that applied to full-length reads. To assign V/J genes and CDR3, sequences were annotated against IMGT germline references using PyIR, a Python wrapper for IgBLAST v1.9. Reads were removed for weak V/J assignments (E-value above 1e-6), missing CDR3, stop codons, out-of-frame junctions, or ambiguous translated residues. V3J clonotypes were defined as sequences sharing the same inferred V gene, J gene, and CDR3 amino acid sequence. To compute the percentage overlap between repertoires, the number of shared unique clonotypes was divided by the size of the smaller repertoire. RTK rarefaction, the Chao1 estimator, and Recon v2.1 estimates of unobserved clonotypes were used to assess repertoire richness. Generation probabilities were computed with OLGA for all TCRbeta clonotypes obtained by the gDNA method from several donors. As stored in TCRdb, this immuneACCESS dataset retains in-frame rearrangements with V and J assigned. A fraction of the clones does not appear; measured against another copy, unresolved V genes explain less than half of the discrepancy, and the remainder lacks a known reason. D and trimming were read from the DNA, whereas the V and J calls and clone size are those reported in that table. In this sample the table shows 2 million to 2.5 million clones, around 95% of which occur a single time. The ten largest clones take up 0.13% of the sample.

This sample was included in a study of shared clonotypes between healthy human individuals (dated by TCRdb to 2020 to 2022). Looking at the study overall: A few men and two women, aged 18 to 49 years, made up the cohort. Each donor's leukapheresis produced roughly between about 0.9 and 9.5 billion PBMCs. Different laboratories and diverse techniques were used to prepare libraries and sequence TCR repertoires, to increase sequencing depth and limit assay-specific biases. To estimate repertoire size and how much clonotypes are shared between individuals, the study performed deep sequencing of blood TCR repertoires from five healthy adults. For each donor, CD4 naive and CD4 memory were each given three plates, CD8 naive was given two plates, and CD8 memory was given one plate. The research as a whole found: Naive subsets generally had larger estimated clonotype richness than memory subsets did. Pairwise subsampling led to the expectation that sequencing depth would affect the degree of clonotype sharing among donors. When a few donors were compared, the shared fraction of clonotypes was roughly 4.8% for naive CD4, more than 3% for naive CD8, 2% to 2.5% for memory CD4, and 0.35% to 0.5% for memory CD8. Rarefaction of sorted-subset datasets indicated incomplete sequencing despite the large sequencing depth. Sampling was restricted to blood, and TCR repertoires in tissue are likely to differ from TCR repertoires in blood. Because the study included a small number of donors, the genetic and exposure-history diversity represented was limited. Clonotypes shared by all four sorted-subset donors showed higher generation probabilities than non-shared clonotypes.

The donors were healthy, HIV-negative adults who had no recently reported acute infections or vaccinations. Only Caucasian adults living in Nashville, Tennessee, USA were represented among the donors. CD4+ T cells were enriched by magnetic negative selection; naive cells were then positively selected on CD45RA, and the negative fraction formed the memory subset. Blood was obtained by leukapheresis, after which PBMCs were separated by Ficoll-Histopaque density gradient centrifugation and cryopreserved in liquid nitrogen vapor phase. Analytical flow cytometry was used to check the purity and quantity of every magnetically sorted T cell population. From each sorted fraction, genomic DNA was isolated and quantified by UV absorbance on a Nanodrop 2000c. Sequencing was done on a sample of naive CD4+ T cells sorted from blood. The cell subset or site tag for this specimen amounts to: CD45RA+ positively selected. The clonotype originates from a man aged 18 to 35 in good health.

The nucleotides read TGCAGCGTTGCAGTCCAGGTTGAGCAGTTCTTC. The resulting protein is CSVAVQVEQFF. This receptor chain uses TRBV29-1 and TRBJ2-1, with the D gene too uncertain to name. CDR1 SQVTM and CDR2 ANQGSEA are derived from the germline V gene. The CDR3 sequence holds 11 residues, the cysteine and phenylalanine included. Just CDR3 DNA is preserved here, 33 bases in frame from base 1. Trimming costs V 4 bases and J 9 bases, and their ends lie 10 bases apart.